The 21 T cell receptor beta chains reported below all come from one sample, sequenced in a study of blood T cells in healthy people across ages. Through a sample-barcoded 5' primer and a J-beta primer mix, a second PCR was run for roughly 6 to 11 cycles. One entry per CDR3 protein results from TCRdb running MiXCR on the 5' RACE reads. Seen here are about 1.6 million distinct CDR3 sequences, 30% to 35% observed once, and the top ten hold approximately 10%. The sample consisted of blood. All receptors derive from a young woman in good health.

V usage is TRBV20-1 and J usage is TRBJ1-2, with D perhaps matching TRBD1 (6 bases). V lost 0 bases, J lost 8 bases, and 10 bases lay in between. CDR1 and CDR2 from the germline V gene are DFQATT and SNEGSKA (reference sequence). The CDR3 length is 12 residues. DNA of the CDR3: TGCAGTGCTAGAGAGGGGGCCCGCGGCTACACCTTC. It encodes CSAREGARGYTF.

Of note for this clonotype: A much larger clone is a single base away; this may be a read error. This chain connects TRBV29-1 to TRBJ1-2; a possible D gene is TRBD1 (5 bases). The V gene lost 1 base and the J gene lost 7 bases, with 13 bases spanning the gap. The CDR3 totals 13 residues. Germline lookup yields CDR1 SQVTM and CDR2 ANQGSEA. The CDR3 DNA reads as TGCAGCGTTGAAGTTAGGGGCGGCTGTGGCTACACCTTC. It is translated as CSVEVRGGCGYTF.

This clonotype came up a few times. V gene TRBV7-7 combines with J gene TRBJ2-2; 7 nucleotides agree with TRBD2. V lost 0 bases and J lost 5; bases outside the gene matches: 9. Per the germline V gene, CDR1 is SSHAT and CDR2 is FNYEAQ (reference sequence). This CDR3 comprises 17 residues. CDR3 nucleotides: TGTGCCAGCAGCTTAGCGCTGGCAGCGGGGCAAACCGGGGAGCTGTTTTTT. Its protein product is CASSLALAAGQTGELFF.

This clonotype came up a few times. The rearrangement joins TRBV4-1 to TRBJ2-1; D may be TRBD1 (6 bases). This CDR3 comprises 14 residues. Germline CDR1 and CDR2: MGHRA and YSYEKL. V lost 4 bases, J lost 5 bases, and 12 bases lay in between. The CDR3 bases are TGCGCCAGCAGCCCGGACAGCATAAACAATGAGCAGTTCTTC. This translates into CASSPDSINNEQFF.

This clonotype occurred many times. At one end, the junction sequence differs from germline, possibly due to a read error. The rearrangement joins TRBV5-1 to TRBJ2-3; 9 nucleotides align to TRBD2. Germline CDR1 is SGHRS and CDR2 is YFSETQ. CDR3 size: 14 residues. Written as DNA, the CDR3 is TGTGCCAGCAGCTTAGTAGCGGGAGCTGATACGCAGTATTTT. Its translation: CASSLVAGADTQYF. Complete variable domain (other parts from reference TRBV5-1 and TRBJ2-3): KAGVTQTPRYLIKTRGQQVTLSCSPISGHRSVSWYQQTPGQGLQFLFEYFSETQRNKGNFPGRFSGRQFSNSRSEMNVSTLELGDSALYLCASSLVAGADTQYFGPGTRLTVL.

The chain uses TRBV11-2 and TRBJ2-7; a weak D match, TRBD1 (5 bases). The J call may be mistaken, given a closer DNA end match to TRBJ2-5. The CDR3 extends over 15 amino acids. Germline lookup yields CDR1 SGHAT and CDR2 FQNNGV. Here the CDR3 DNA reads TGTGCCAGCAGCTTGGCTCTCAGGGATCTTGGGACCCAGTACTTC. It yields the protein CASSLALRDLGTQYF.

The chain joins TRBV10-2 to TRBJ1-3, with D maybe TRBD1 (5 bases). Germline lookup yields CDR1 WSHSY and CDR2 SAAADI. The length of the CDR3 is 15 residues. Trimming pared 7 bases from V and 2 bases from J, leaving 15 bases between. CDR3 protein: CASTKTAGPGNTIYF. In DNA form, the CDR3 reads TGCGCCAGCACGAAGACAGCAGGCCCTGGAAACACCATATATTTT.

This clonotype was counted a few times. The V and J genes are TRBV20-1 and TRBJ2-7, with D possibly TRBD2 on 6 matching bases. CDR3 length: 12 residues. Germline V gives CDR1 DFQATT, CDR2 SNEGSKA (reference sequence). Trimming stripped 5 bases from V and 4 bases from J, with 12 bases between. In DNA form, the CDR3 reads TGCAGTGCTGCGGGGCGCAGATACGAGCAGTACTTC. Amino acid sequence: CSAAGRRYEQYF.

This clonotype came up once. The chain is built from TRBV29-1 and TRBJ1-2, with unresolved D. The V gene's germline CDR1 is SQVTM and CDR2 ANQGSEA. Deletions cut 3 bases from V and 5 bases from J, with 19 bases between. The CDR3 contains 15 residues. The CDR3 loop reads CSVEGRKGELYGYTF. CDR3 in DNA: TGCAGCGTTGAGGGGAGAAAGGGAGAATTATATGGCTACACCTTC.

This clonotype was recorded only once. A much bigger clone sits one base away, suggesting this may be a read error. The chain links TRBV29-1 to TRBJ2-7; 7 bases are a match to TRBD2. The CDR3 is 15 amino acids. The germline gives CDR1 SQVTM, CDR2 ANQGSEA. Unmatched junction bases numbered 7, after V lost 2 bases and J lost 0 bases. The CDR3, as DNA: TGCAGCGTTGAAATTTTCCGGGGGGTCTCCTACGAGCAGTACTTC. As protein: CSVEIFRGVSYEQYF.

This clonotype turned up a few times. The gene calls are TRBV12-5 and TRBJ2-1; possible D gene TRBD1, 5 bases. The CDR3 spans 14 residues. In germline, CDR1 is LGHNT, CDR2 FRNRAP. Trimming pared 10 bases from V and 0 bases from J, leaving 13 bases between. The DNA of the CDR3 is TGTGCTACCGCAACAGGATACTCCTACAATGAGCAGTTCTTC. Its translation is CATATGYSYNEQFF. The full variable domain, rest sourced from reference TRBV12-5 and TRBJ2-1, is DARVTQTPRHKVTEMGQEVTMRCQPILGHNTVFWYRQTMMQGLELLAYFRNRAPLDDSGMPKDRFSAEMPDATLATLKIQPSEPRDSAVYFCATATGYSYNEQFFGPGTRLTVL.

This clonotype was detected ten times or more. The gene calls are TRBV27 and TRBJ2-6; either TRBD1 or TRBD2 may fit D (5 bases each). The CDR3 is made up of 15 amino acids. Germline V lookup: CDR1 MNHEY, CDR2 SMNVEV (reference sequence). V lost 6 bases and J lost 1, with 10 bases in between. CDR3 sequence reads: CASSLGTSGANVLTF. The CDR3 region has the DNA TGTGCCAGCAGCTTAGGGACGTCTGGGGCCAACGTCCTGACTTTC.

This sequence joins TRBV20-1 and TRBJ2-3, with D hard to call. The CDR3 consists of 12 residues. Germline assignment: CDR1 DFQATT and CDR2 SNEGSKA (reference sequence). V lost 5 bases, J lost 6 bases, and 12 bases lay in between. The CDR3 coding sequence is TGCAGTGCTCAACACAACGCGGATACGCAGTATTTT. Its protein product is CSAQHNADTQYF.

The rearrangement links TRBV7-9 to TRBJ1-4; no clear D gene. CDR3 size: 16 residues. Trimming pared 2 bases from V and 8 bases from J, leaving 18 bases between. CDR1 and CDR2 (germline): SEHNR, FQNEAQ (reference sequence). Here the CDR3 reads CASSLSMDGSREKLFF. The CDR3 bases are TGTGCCAGCAGCTTATCCATGGACGGATCCCGCGAAAAACTGTTTTTT.

The V gene is TRBV19, the J gene TRBJ2-1, with unresolved D. Trimming removed 3 bases from V and 5 bases from J, with 11 bases in between. The CDR3 covers 14 residues. Germline V gene lookup returns CDR1 LNHDA and CDR2 SQIVND (reference sequence). The chain's CDR3 is CASSIIWKDNEQFF. The CDR3 DNA follows: TGTGCCAGTAGTATTATCTGGAAAGACAATGAGCAGTTCTTC.

This chain joins TRBV9 and TRBJ1-2, with D possibly matching TRBD1 (5 bases). There are 14 residues in the CDR3. Germline values: CDR1 SGDLS, CDR2 YYNGEE. V was cut by 0 bases and J by 6 bases, with 12 bases left in between. The CDR3 protein is CASSVGVGEDGYTF. CDR3 sequence (DNA): TGTGCCAGCAGCGTAGGGGTAGGGGAAGATGGCTACACCTTC.

This clonotype was seen only a few times. This sequence joins TRBV7-9 and TRBJ1-4, with 9 bases matching TRBD1. Germline CDR1 is SEHNR and CDR2 is FQNEAQ (reference sequence). Trimming at V came to 3 bases and at J to 3 bases, leaving 8 bases not matched to a gene. The CDR3 is 17 residues long. CDR3 sequence reads: CASSFAETGGPNEKLFF. DNA of the CDR3: TGTGCCAGCAGCTTCGCCGAGACAGGGGGACCTAATGAAAAACTGTTTTTT.

The chain has TRBV20-1 and TRBJ2-3; no clear D. The CDR3 sequence is 12 residues long. Per germline, CDR1 DFQATT and CDR2 SNEGSKA (reference sequence). V lost 6 bases to trimming and J lost 1 base, with 8 bases between them. CDR3 in amino acids: CSAHPGTDTQYF. The DNA for the CDR3 is TGCAGTGCCCATCCGGGCACAGATACGCAGTATTTT.

The gene calls are TRBV12-3 or TRBV12-4 and TRBJ2-7; TRBD1 matches 8 bases. The V and J ends lost 6 bases and 2 bases, in that order; junction bases with no gene match: 12. This CDR3 spans 16 amino acids. The CDR3 spells CASSPGQGWRPYEQYF. Here the CDR3 DNA reads TGTGCCAGCAGCCCTGGACAGGGCTGGAGGCCCTACGAGCAGTACTTC.

The chain employs TRBV9 and TRBJ2-4; maybe TRBD1 (5 bases). The DNA matches TRBJ2-7 better at its end, which makes the J call doubtful. Germline lookup yields CDR1 SGDLS and CDR2 YYNGEE. This CDR3 has 14 residues. The CDR3 sequence is CASSSTFQGYEQYF. For the CDR3, the DNA is TGTGCCAGCAGCTCGACGTTTCAGGGTTACGAGCAGTACTTC.

Of note for this clonotype: It may be a read error: a sequence one base away is much more abundant. The V and J genes are TRBV10-3 and TRBJ2-1, with 7 bases matching TRBD1. The length of the CDR3 is 16 residues. V lost 0 bases and J lost 5; bases outside the gene matches: 7. Germline V gene sequence: CDR1 ENHRY, CDR2 SYGVKD. The CDR3 is CAISESKGASHNEQFF. Written as DNA, the CDR3 is TGTGCCATCAGTGAGTCGAAGGGGGCATCCCACAATGAGCAGTTCTTC.